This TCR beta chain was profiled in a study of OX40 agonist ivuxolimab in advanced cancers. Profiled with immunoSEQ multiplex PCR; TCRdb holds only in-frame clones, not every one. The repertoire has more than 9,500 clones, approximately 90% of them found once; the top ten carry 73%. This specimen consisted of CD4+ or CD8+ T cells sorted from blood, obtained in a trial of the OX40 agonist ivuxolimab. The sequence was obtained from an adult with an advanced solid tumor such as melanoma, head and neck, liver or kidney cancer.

The CDR3 sequence is CASSRTGGPEMNTEAFF. The CDR3 nucleotides read TGTGCCAGCAGTCGGACAGGGGGTCCCGAAATGAACACTGAAGCTTTCTTT. The genes are TRBV6-4 and TRBJ1-1, with 10 bases matching TRBD1. Germline V gene sequence: CDR1 MRHNA, CDR2 SNTAGT. V lost 5 bases and J lost 0; bases outside the gene matches: 9. This CDR3 comprises 17 residues.